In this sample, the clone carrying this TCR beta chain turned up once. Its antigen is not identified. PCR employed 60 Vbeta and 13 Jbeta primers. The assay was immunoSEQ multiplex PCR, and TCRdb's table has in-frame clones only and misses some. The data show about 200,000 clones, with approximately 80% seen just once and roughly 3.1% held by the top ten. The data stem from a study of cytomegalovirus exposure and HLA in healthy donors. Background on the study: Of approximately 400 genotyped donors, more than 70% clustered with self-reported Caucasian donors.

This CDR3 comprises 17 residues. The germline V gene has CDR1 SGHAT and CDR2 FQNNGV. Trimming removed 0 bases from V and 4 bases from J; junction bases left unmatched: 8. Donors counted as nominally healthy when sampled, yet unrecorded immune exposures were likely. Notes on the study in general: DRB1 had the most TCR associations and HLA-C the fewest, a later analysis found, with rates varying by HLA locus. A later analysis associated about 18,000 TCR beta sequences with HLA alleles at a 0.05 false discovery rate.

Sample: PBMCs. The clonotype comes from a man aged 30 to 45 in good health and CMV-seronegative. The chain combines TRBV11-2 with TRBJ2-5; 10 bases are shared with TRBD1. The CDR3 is CASSLDRDRGGAETQYF. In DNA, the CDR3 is TGTGCCAGCAGCTTAGATCGGGACAGGGGTGGGGCAGAGACCCAGTACTTC.